This T cell receptor beta chain was captured in a study of control samples from healthy donors and cancer patients. The CDR3 is 15 residues long. J lost 7 bases, V lost 3 bases, and 9 bases had no gene match. The germline gives CDR1 LNHDA, CDR2 SQIVND (reference sequence). Only a few counts were recorded for this clone. Sequenced by immunoSEQ multiplex PCR; TCRdb stores in-frame clones only, minus some. The table lists 95,000 to 150,000 clones, approximately 93% of them singletons, with approximately 7.8% in the top ten. The origin of this receptor is a woman aged 18 to 35 in good health. The sequenced sample consisted of blood. The V gene is TRBV19, the J gene TRBJ1-2, with 9 bases matching TRBD1. CDR3 nucleotides: TGTGCCAGTAGTATGGGACAGGGAAGGTCGGGTGGCTACACCTTC. Translating gives CASSMGQGRSGGYTF.